This T cell receptor (beta chain) was found in a study of beta chain features in type 1 diabetes. At the level of the study: No patient-donor differences in age, gender, total cells or subset yield.

A few counts support this clone. Its target is unknown. Study conclusions and caveats: It was among patients, rather than healthy donors, that naive, central memory and Treg TCRB repertoires appeared more similar. In patients and controls equally, PCR might favor templates that are shorter. There was no resolution here of whether HLA type influences TCRB rearrangement. All four CD4+ subsets of Type 1 diabetes patients contained TCRB CDR3s that were moderately but significantly shorter.

Germline V lookup: CDR1 GTSNPN, CDR2 SVGIG (reference sequence). The CDR3 totals 14 residues. The trim removed 4 bases at V and 7 bases at J, leaving 8 bases unmatched. Every bit of the isolated RNA underwent reverse transcription, so sequencing read expressed TCRB transcripts. Clones were sequenced by immunoSEQ multiplex PCR, and TCRdb holds only the in-frame ones, with some missing. The sample has under 55,000 clones, around 40% seen once. Specimen: Tregs from blood. This receptor was identified in a young man with type 1 diabetes. The chain has TRBV30 and TRBJ2-1; 9 bases fit TRBD2. The CDR3 DNA follows: TGTGCCTGGATTGGCGGGAGGGCTAGAAATGAGCAGTTCTTC. It translates to CAWIGGRARNEQFF.